These 30 T cell receptor beta chains share one sample of origin, sequenced in a study of T cell repertoires and HLA-DP antigens. No antigen has been identified for these receptors. Clones were read by immunoSEQ multiplex PCR, and TCRdb kept only the in-frame ones, dropping some. The repertoire holds almost 90,000 clones, with about 89% as singletons. The sample was CD4+ T cells from PBMCs. The receptors were gathered from a man aged 50-60 years in good health and CMV-seronegative.

Details on this clone: Compared with germline, one end of the junction differs, possibly owing to a read error. J is TRBJ2-7 and V is TRBV6-5, with 9 bases matching TRBD1. The CDR3 runs 14 residues. Looked up from germline, CDR1 is MNHEY and CDR2 is SVGAGI. The CDR3, as DNA: TGTGTCAGCAGCCAGGACAGGGGACCCTACGAGCAGTACTTC. It encodes CVSSQDRGPYEQYF.

The CDR3 DNA reads as TGTGCCAGCAGTATAAGGCCCAACGGTAGGGGCACAGATACGCAGTATTTT. It specifies CASSIRPNGRGTDTQYF. This rearrangement joins TRBV7-2 to TRBJ2-3; D is unclear. Germline V CDR1 and CDR2: SGHTA, FQGNSA. Trimming removed 6 bases at V and 1 base at J, with 20 bases between. The CDR3 consists of 17 residues.

With regard to this clone: Given a much more abundant clone one base away, this may be a read error. V and J are TRBV6-1 and TRBJ2-6; D remains ambiguous. Germline V CDR1 and CDR2: MNHNS, SASEGT. Trimming removed 1 base from V and 0 bases from J, with 4 bases in between. The CDR3 length is 15 residues. CDR3 in amino acids: CASSEDSSGANVLTF. CDR3 nucleotide sequence: TGTGCCAGCAGTGAAGACAGCTCTGGGGCCAACGTCCTGACTTTC.

This clone has a single count. This chain connects TRBV6-5 to TRBJ2-5, with a weak D call TRBD1 (5 bases). Germline assignment: CDR1 MNHEY and CDR2 SVGAGI. V was shortened by 6 bases and J by 5 bases, with 16 bases between the two germline ends. CDR3 size: 14 residues. The CDR3 spells CASSNWFNRETQYF. CDR3 in DNA: TGTGCCAGCAGCAATTGGTTCAACAGGGAGACCCAGTACTTC.

The chain recombines TRBV5-1 with TRBJ2-1, with 13 bases identical to TRBD2. The CDR3 sequence is 17 residues long. Germline assignment: CDR1 SGHRS and CDR2 YFSETQ. The trim removed 4 bases at V and 10 bases at J, leaving 14 bases unmatched. CDR3 DNA: TGCGCCAGCAGCCAAGGACTAGCGGGGGACGGTCGGACGGAGCAGTTCTTC. Protein sequence: CASSQGLAGDGRTEQFF.

This clone was recorded a few times. The rearrangement links TRBV5-4 to TRBJ2-3; D is perhaps TRBD2 (5 bases). V was clipped by 2 bases and J by 4 bases, with 11 bases between them. Germline V gene lookup returns CDR1 SGHNT and CDR2 YYREEE (reference sequence). The CDR3 contains 14 residues. The CDR3 nucleotides read TGTGCCAGCAGCTTAGTCGTAGCGTCAGATACGCAGTATTTT. Protein: CASSLVVASDTQYF. The variable domain in full, completed from reference TRBV5-4 and TRBJ2-3, reads ETGVTQSPTHLIKTRGQQVTLRCSSQSGHNTVSWYQQALGQGPQFIFQYYREEENGRGNFPPRFSGLQFPNYSSELNVNALELDDSALYLCASSLVVASDTQYFGPGTRLTVL.

The chain combines TRBV27 with TRBJ1-2; TRBD1 aligns across 7 bases. The CDR3 consists of 15 residues. Germline lookup yields CDR1 MNHEY and CDR2 SMNVEV (reference sequence). The V gene end was trimmed by 4 bases and the J gene end by 4 bases; junction bases not matched to a gene: 9. CDR3: CASSSVGRGPYGYTF. CDR3 nucleotides: TGTGCCAGCAGTTCTGTTGGAAGGGGGCCCTATGGCTACACCTTC.

The chain joins TRBV6-6 to TRBJ2-3; 8 bases align to TRBD2. The CDR3 contains 16 residues. Per germline, CDR1 MNHNY and CDR2 SVGAGI (reference sequence). Trimming at V came to 0 bases and at J to 4 bases, leaving 6 bases not matched to a gene. CDR3 sequence (DNA): TGTGCCAGCAGTTACTCAAGCGGGGGTAGGGCAGATACGCAGTATTTT. The encoded protein is CASSYSSGGRADTQYF.

The chain recombines TRBV5-1 with TRBJ1-2; the match to TRBD1 covers 9 bases. Germline-derived CDR1 and CDR2 are SGHRS and YFSETQ. With V trimmed by 3 bases and J by 2 bases, 8 bases remained unmatched. CDR3 size: 16 residues. The CDR3 DNA follows: TGCGCCAGCAGCTCGAGCACAGGGGGCGGGAACTATGGCTACACCTTC. Its translation: CASSSSTGGGNYGYTF.

The chain is built from TRBV19 and TRBJ2-3; D not certain. The germline gives CDR1 LNHDA, CDR2 SQIVND (reference sequence). Trimming stripped 5 bases from V and 6 bases from J, with 3 bases between. The CDR3 has 10 residues. CDR3 sequence reads: CASSRDTQYF. The CDR3 DNA reads TGTGCCAGTAGTCGGGATACGCAGTATTTT. Looking up the rest from reference TRBV19 and TRBJ2-3 gives the full variable domain: DGGITQSPKYLFRKEGQNVTLSCEQNLNHDAMYWYRQDPGQGLRLIYYSQIVNDFQKGDIAEGYSVSREKKESFPLTVTSAQKNPTAFYLCASSRDTQYFGPGTRLTVL.

The gene calls are TRBV7-2 and TRBJ2-5; no clear D. V shed 1 base and J shed 1 base, with 10 bases lying between them. This CDR3 comprises 15 residues. Germline CDR1 SGHTA, CDR2 FQGNSA. The CDR3 coding sequence is TGTGCCAGCAGCTTAGACTACAGCTCCCAAGAGACCCAGTACTTC. Protein product: CASSLDYSSQETQYF. Combining the CDR3 with reference TRBV7-2 and TRBJ2-5 gives the whole variable domain GAGVSQSPSNKVTEKGKDVELRCDPISGHTALYWYRQSLGQGLEFLIYFQGNSAPDKSGLPSDRFSAERTGGSVSTLTIQRTQQEDSAVYLCASSLDYSSQETQYFGPGTRLLVL.

The rearrangement joins TRBV2 to TRBJ2-7, with D tentatively TRBD1 (5 bases). There are 14 residues in the CDR3. Germline CDR1 is SNHLY and CDR2 is FYNNEI. Trimming cost V 2 bases and J 0 bases, with 8 bases left between them. CDR3 DNA: TGTGCCAGCAGTGAAAGACAGTACTCCTACGAGCAGTACTTC. It encodes CASSERQYSYEQYF.

This chain links TRBV5-1 with TRBJ1-1; possibly TRBD1 for D (6 bases). The CDR3 sequence is 15 residues long. Deletions cut 0 bases from V and 6 bases from J, with 15 bases between. The germline gives CDR1 SGHRS, CDR2 YFSETQ. In DNA, the CDR3 is TGCGCCAGCAGCTTGGGGGCTTCAGGGGACCCTGAAGCTTTCTTT. Its protein is CASSLGASGDPEAFF.

J is TRBJ2-7 and V is TRBV5-6; TRBD2 agrees at 7 bases. Trimming at V came to 6 bases and at J to 3 bases, leaving 9 bases not matched to a gene. The CDR3 extends over 14 amino acids. The germline CDR1 and CDR2 sequences are SGHDT and YYEEEE. The CDR3 bases are TGTGCCAGCATCGGGGGGTCCACCCTCTACGAGCAGTACTTC. This translates into CASIGGSTLYEQYF.

The CDR3 loop is CASRSGQGYEQYF. CDR3 nucleotide sequence: TGTGCCAGCAGATCCGGACAGGGCTACGAGCAGTACTTC. The chain recombines TRBV7-9 with TRBJ2-7, with TRBD1 identical over 8 bases. The CDR3 is made up of 13 amino acids. CDR1 SEHNR and CDR2 FQNEAQ come from the germline V gene (reference sequence). J gave up 3 bases and V 6 bases, and 4 bases lay outside the gene matches. The full variable domain, its missing parts supplied by reference TRBV7-9 and TRBJ2-7, is DTGVSQNPRHKITKRGQNVTFRCDPISEHNRLYWYRQTLGQGPEFLTYFQNEAQLEKSRLLSDRFSAERPKGSFSTLEIQRTEQGDSAMYLCASRSGQGYEQYFGPGTRLTVT.

J is TRBJ2-7 and V is TRBV7-2, with D possibly being TRBD1 (7 bases). The germline V gene encodes CDR1 SGHTA and CDR2 FQGNSA. V was cut by 5 bases and J by 2 bases, with 16 bases left in between. The CDR3 spans 15 residues. The CDR3 bases are TGTGCCAGCAGCGACAGACAGGGAGGCCCCTACGAGCAGTACTTC. Protein product: CASSDRQGGPYEQYF.

The V and J genes are TRBV5-2 and TRBJ1-2. TRBV5-2 is annotated as a pseudogene. The CDR3 runs 15 residues. The CDR3 DNA sequence: TGTGCCAGCAACCAACGAGTACGAAAGACCTATGGCTACACCTTC. It translates to CASNQRVRKTYGYTF.

The V and J genes are TRBV19 and TRBJ2-6, with 7 bases matching TRBD2. The CDR3 is made up of 15 amino acids. Trimming cost V 3 bases and J 4 bases; bases outside gene matches: 3. CDR1 is LNHDA, CDR2 SQIVND, per germline (reference sequence). CDR3 loop: CASSMGGTGANVLTF. The CDR3 coding sequence is TGTGCCAGTAGTATGGGGGGGACCGGGGCCAACGTCCTGACTTTC.

The CDR3 reads CASSMTAGGRETQYF. CDR3 nucleotide sequence: TGTGCCAGTAGTATGACGGCGGGAGGGCGGGAGACCCAGTACTTC. This chain links TRBV19 with TRBJ2-5, with 9 positions matching TRBD2. Germline CDR1 reads LNHDA; CDR2 reads SQIVND (reference sequence). V lost 3 bases and J lost 5; bases outside the gene matches: 7. The CDR3 sequence is 15 residues long. The full variable domain, completed using reference TRBV19 and TRBJ2-5, is DGGITQSPKYLFRKEGQNVTLSCEQNLNHDAMYWYRQDPGQGLRLIYYSQIVNDFQKGDIAEGYSVSREKKESFPLTVTSAQKNPTAFYLCASSMTAGGRETQYFGPGTRLLVL.

V and J are TRBV19 and TRBJ2-7, with a tentative D call TRBD2 (5 bases). This CDR3 comprises 13 residues. Germline V lookup: CDR1 LNHDA, CDR2 SQIVND (reference sequence). Between the trimmed V and J ends, which lost 4 bases and 5 bases, there was a span of 12 bases. CDR3 nucleotide sequence: TGTGCCAGTAGTAGAGGACTTTCCAACGAGCAGTACTTC. Its translation: CASSRGLSNEQYF.

The V call is TRBV21-1, the J call TRBJ2-5; TRBD2, the D gene given by the table, was not confirmed from the DNA. TRBV21-1 represents a pseudogene. This CDR3 contains 15 residues. The CDR3 here is CASSKAQLPQETQYF. For the CDR3, the DNA is TGTGCCAGCAGCAAAGCGCAACTACCACAAGAGACCCAGTACTTC.

This rearrangement joins TRBV29-1 to TRBJ1-1; the D is unclear. This CDR3 region has 14 residues. The V end was cut by 5 bases, the J end by 4 bases, with 17 bases between. The V gene's germline CDR1 is SQVTM and CDR2 ANQGSEA. CDR3 sequence: CSVLQVYTGTEAFF. CDR3 DNA sequence: TGCAGCGTTCTCCAGGTTTACACGGGCACTGAAGCTTTCTTT. The full variable domain, with the rest looked up from reference TRBV29-1 and TRBJ1-1, is SAVISQKPSRDICQRGTSLTIQCQVDSQVTMMFWYRQQPGQSLTLIATANQGSEATYESGFVIDKFPISRPNLTFSTLTVSNMSPEDSSIYLCSVLQVYTGTEAFFGQGTRLTVV.

This sequence joins TRBV10-3 and TRBJ1-6; D might be TRBD1 (5 bases). Germline V gene lookup returns CDR1 ENHRY and CDR2 SYGVKD. V lost 4 bases to trimming and J lost 7 bases, with 23 bases between them. The CDR3 consists of 18 residues. CDR3 bases: TGTGCCATCAGTGCTTTTACAGGTCCTACCAGGGAGAATTCACCCCTCCACTTT. Translation: CAISAFTGPTRENSPLHF.

The gene calls are TRBV4-3 and TRBJ1-2; 7 bases match TRBD1. Germline loops: CDR1 LGHNA, CDR2 YSLEER. The V gene end was trimmed by 1 base and the J gene end by 5 bases; junction bases not matched to a gene: 10. There are 16 residues in the CDR3. CDR3 loop: CASSQGGRQGGYGYTF. For the CDR3, the DNA is TGCGCCAGCAGCCAAGGGGGTCGACAGGGAGGATATGGCTACACCTTC.

V usage is TRBV4-1 and J usage is TRBJ1-2; a possible D gene is TRBD1 (6 bases). This CDR3 region has 15 residues. V was clipped by 5 bases and J by 2 bases, with 15 bases between them. The germline CDR1 and CDR2 sequences are MGHRA and YSYEKL. In DNA, the CDR3 is TGCGCCAGCAGCGGGGGGGGACAAACGAACTATGGCTACACCTTC. It encodes CASSGGGQTNYGYTF.

The gene calls are TRBV19 and TRBJ1-2; 10 bases align to TRBD1. V was clipped by 4 bases and J by 0 bases; unmatched bases: 5. The CDR3 consists of 16 residues. The germline CDR1 and CDR2 sequences are LNHDA and SQIVND (reference sequence). This CDR3 is CASSRRDRGSNYGYTF. Written as DNA, the CDR3 is TGTGCCAGTAGTAGAAGGGACAGGGGTTCTAACTATGGCTACACCTTC.

The chain has TRBV7-2 and TRBJ1-6; 7 positions agree with TRBD1. The CDR3 is made up of 15 amino acids. Germline trimming cut 5 bases from V and 4 bases from J; bases unmatched to any gene: 5. Per the germline V gene, CDR1 is SGHTA and CDR2 is FQGNSA. CDR3 coding DNA: TGTGCCAGCAGCCCATCGGGACAGTATAATTCACCCCTCCACTTT. Translation: CASSPSGQYNSPLHF.

This chain connects TRBV19 to TRBJ2-5; D might be TRBD2 (5 bases). The germline V gene encodes CDR1 LNHDA and CDR2 SQIVND (reference sequence). Trimming pared 6 bases from V and 3 bases from J, leaving 14 bases between. The CDR3 loop spans 14 amino acids. In DNA form, the CDR3 reads TGTGCCAGTAGGGGGTGGGAGCCGAAAGAGACCCAGTACTTC. Translating gives CASRGWEPKETQYF. Full variable domain (missing parts from reference TRBV19 and TRBJ2-5): DGGITQSPKYLFRKEGQNVTLSCEQNLNHDAMYWYRQDPGQGLRLIYYSQIVNDFQKGDIAEGYSVSREKKESFPLTVTSAQKNPTAFYLCASRGWEPKETQYFGPGTRLLVL.

This rearrangement joins TRBV5-4 to TRBJ1-2, with 8 bases fitting TRBD1. The CDR3 length is 14 residues. The V gene's germline CDR1 is SGHNT and CDR2 YYREEE (reference sequence). V shed 1 base, J shed 4 bases, and the junction held 3 bases outside the gene matches. CDR3 coding DNA: TGTGCCAGCAGCTTGCCGACAGGGGTCTATGGCTACACCTTC. Protein: CASSLPTGVYGYTF.

This chain connects TRBV19 to TRBJ2-3, with D unresolved. Trimming cost V 5 bases and J 1 base, with 13 bases left between them. Per the germline V gene, CDR1 is LNHDA and CDR2 is SQIVND (reference sequence). CDR3 length: 15 amino acids. In DNA form, the CDR3 reads TGTGCCAGTAGTTGGACGGATAGGCGCACAGATACGCAGTATTTT. Its translation: CASSWTDRRTDTQYF. Filled out from reference TRBV19 and TRBJ2-3, the complete variable domain reads DGGITQSPKYLFRKEGQNVTLSCEQNLNHDAMYWYRQDPGQGLRLIYYSQIVNDFQKGDIAEGYSVSREKKESFPLTVTSAQKNPTAFYLCASSWTDRRTDTQYFGPGTRLTVL.